Listed below are T cell receptor beta chains from one sample, sequenced in a study of blood T cells in healthy people across ages. TCRdb called the 5' RACE reads again in MiXCR, with one record for every CDR3 protein. The sample shows 600,000 to 850,000 distinct CDR3 sequences, around 25% of them seen only once. The same data also contributed to another study, on T cells of mothers and their children.

Sequenced sample: blood. The receptors were gathered from a boy aged 10-17 years in good health. The CDR3 runs from the conserved cysteine through the conserved F or W. D genes are given only for firm matches. The size field is filled for only some rows; it gives once, few, many or a size class.

j_gene | abundance | v_gene | d_gene | CDR3nt | CDR3aa
TRBJ2-3 | few | TRBV7-3 | TRBD2 | TGTGCCAGCAGCGTCGGACTAGCGGGAGGGCCGATAGATACGCAGTATTTT | CASSVGLAGGPIDTQYF
TRBJ2-2 | NA | TRBV5-1 | NA | TGCGCCAGCAGCTTGTTTTGGTTGCGTGAAGACACCGGGGAGCTGTTTTTT | CASSLFWLREDTGELFF
TRBJ1-1 | NA | TRBV7-2 | TRBD1 | TGTGCCAGCAGCCCCGAGGGGGCAGGGTACACTGAAGCTTTCTTT | CASSPEGAGYTEAFF
TRBJ2-2 | few | TRBV29-1 | NA | TGCAGCGTTGAAGATCGGCAGGGCACCGGGGAGCTGTTTTTT | CSVEDRQGTGELFF
TRBJ2-7 | NA | TRBV6-5 | TRBD1 | TGTGCCAGCACCACAGGGGGACAGAAGTACGAGCAGTACTTC | CASTTGGQKYEQYF
TRBJ2-5 | NA | TRBV6-1 | NA | TGTGCCAGCAGTGAAGTTCGGGGGCAAGAGACCCAGTACTTC | CASSEVRGQETQYF
TRBJ1-2 | NA | TRBV2 | NA | TGTGCCAGCACGACCCCTGGAGACTATGGCTACACCTTC | CASTTPGDYGYTF
TRBJ2-7 | few | TRBV7-3 | NA | TGTGCCAGCAGCTTTCGATGGGGACCCTACGAGCAGTACTTC | CASSFRWGPYEQYF
TRBJ2-7 | NA | TRBV20-1 | NA | TGCAGTGCTAGAGATCTCCTCCAGGGCTCCTACGAGCAGTACTTC | CSARDLLQGSYEQYF
TRBJ2-2 | few | TRBV6-6 | NA | TGTGCCAGCAGTTACGGCGGCAGGGTCCCCGGGGAGCTGTTTTTT | CASSYGGRVPGELFF
TRBJ2-6 | NA | TRBV5-1 | NA | TGCGCCAGCAGCTTGGCTGAAACCGCTGGGGCCAACGTCCTGACTTTC | CASSLAETAGANVLTF
TRBJ1-2 | NA | TRBV20-1 | TRBD1 | TGCAGTGCCTCAGGGGGCGAAGGAATCGGCTACACCTTC | CSASGGEGIGYTF
TRBJ2-7 | once | TRBV6-5 | TRBD2 | TGTGCCAGCAGTTACTCGATCTTTAGCGGGGAGTACCGTCAATACTTC | CASSYSIFSGEYRQYF
TRBJ2-5 | NA | TRBV28 | NA | TGTGCCAGCAGTTTTTTGGGGCCGGGGCTGGAGACCCAGTACTTC | CASSFLGPGLETQYF
TRBJ2-5 | NA | TRBV5-1 | NA | TGCGCCAGCAGCCGTCCGGTTAGCGGACAAGAGACCCAGTACTTC | CASSRPVSGQETQYF
TRBJ1-4 | NA | TRBV25-1 | TRBD1 | TGTGCCAGCAGTGAATGGGGGACAGGCGTGTCACCTAATGAAAAACTGTTTTTT | CASSEWGTGVSPNEKLFF
TRBJ2-1 | few | TRBV29-1 | NA | TGCAGCGTTGAAGAAAAGGGGGGCAGGGGATCGAATGAGCAGTTCTTC | CSVEEKGGRGSNEQFF
TRBJ2-3 | NA | TRBV5-8 | TRBD1 | TGTGCCAGCAGCTGGGACAGGGAAGATACGCAGTATTTT | CASSWDREDTQYF
TRBJ2-5 | few | TRBV7-3 | TRBD2 | TGTGCCAGCAGCTTAATGGCGGGAGGGTTACAAGAGACCCAGTACTTC | CASSLMAGGLQETQYF
TRBJ2-5 | NA | TRBV10-3 | TRBD2 | TGTGCCATCAGTCGGGGAGGGGAGACCCAGTACTTC | CAISRGGETQYF
TRBJ2-5 | NA | TRBV14 | NA | TGTGCCAGCACTAGGAGCTCCCAAGAGACCCAGTACTTC | CASTRSSQETQYF
TRBJ2-5 | few | TRBV12-3/TRBV12-4 | TRBD1 | TGTGCCAGCACCTACAGGGGAAGCGCGACCCAGTACTTC | CASTYRGSATQYF
TRBJ2-5 | NA | TRBV7-6 | TRBD2 | TGTGCCAGCAGCTTAGTCGGACTAGCGGGACAAGAGACCCAGTACTTC | CASSLVGLAGQETQYF
TRBJ2-3 | few | TRBV11-2 | NA | TGTGCCAGCAGCTTAGTAGTATCGGCAGATACGCAGTATTTT | CASSLVVSADTQYF
TRBJ2-5 | few | TRBV7-2 | NA | TGTGCCAGCAGCTTATCGTCCCCTCAAGAGACCCAGTACTTC | CASSLSSPQETQYF
TRBJ2-5 | few | TRBV28 | NA | TGTGCCAGTCATGGGCCTAGCGTCCGAGCCCAAGAGACCCAGTACTTC | CASHGPSVRAQETQYF
TRBJ2-5 | NA | TRBV4-1 | NA | TGCGCCAGCAGCTCTCTCGGACCCATCCAAGAGACCCAGTACTTC | CASSSLGPIQETQYF
TRBJ2-3 | few | TRBV6-5 | NA | TGTGCCTCAAACCTGGGGGAACGCACAGATACGCAGTATTTT | CASNLGERTDTQYF
TRBJ2-5 | once | TRBV6-1 | TRBD2 | TGTGCCAGCAACCGACTTTCACGGGGACTAGCGGGGGTTCAAGAGACCCAGTACTTC | CASNRLSRGLAGVQETQYF
TRBJ1-2 | NA | TRBV7-2 | NA | TGTGCCAGCAGCCCTCGGGACGTTCTTGGCTACACCTTC | CASSPRDVLGYTF
TRBJ2-7 | NA | TRBV11-3 | NA | TGTGCCAGCAGCCCCACGGGGCAGGGGTCCTACGAGCAGTACTTC | CASSPTGQGSYEQYF
TRBJ2-7 | NA | TRBV3-1 | NA | TGTGCCAGCAGCCAAGGTCTGGGGGGCGGCTCCTACGAGCAGTACTTC | CASSQGLGGGSYEQYF
TRBJ2-7 | NA | TRBV3-1 | TRBD1 | TGTGCCAGCAGCTTGTCCGGGACAGGGAACTACGAGCAGTACTTC | CASSLSGTGNYEQYF
TRBJ1-5 | NA | TRBV12-3/TRBV12-4 | TRBD1 | TGTGCCAGCAGTTTAAAGACAGGGGCGCAGCCCCGGCATTTT | CASSLKTGAQPRHF
TRBJ2-6 | NA | TRBV7-3 | NA | TGTGCCAGCAGCTCAAATAGGGCCAACGTCCTGACTTTC | CASSSNRANVLTF
TRBJ1-1 | few | TRBV4-3 | NA | TGCGCCAGCAGCCAAGACAGGGGAGGCCCTGAAGCTTTCTTT | CASSQDRGGPEAFF
TRBJ2-5 | few | TRBV11-3 | NA | TGTGCCAGCAGCTTAGGAGACAAACAAGAGACCCAGTACTTC | CASSLGDKQETQYF
TRBJ2-3 | NA | TRBV10-3 | NA | TGTGCCATCGCCCAATCACTAGCTAGCACAGATACGCAGTATTTT | CAIAQSLASTDTQYF
TRBJ1-1 | few | TRBV28 | NA | TGTGCCAGCAGTTTGGAGGGAGGGATCACTGAAGCTTTCTTT | CASSLEGGITEAFF
TRBJ2-7 | few | TRBV29-1 | NA | TGCAGCGCCGCCGCGGAGTCGAACGAGCAGTACTTC | CSAAAESNEQYF
TRBJ2-4 | NA | TRBV24-1 | NA | TGCGCCACCAGTGACCCACGCATGGGATCGGGGGCCATTCAGTACTTC | CATSDPRMGSGAIQYF
TRBJ2-7 | few | TRBV7-9 | NA | TGTGCCAGCAGCTTTCCGGAGACTAGCGAGCAGTACTTC | CASSFPETSEQYF
TRBJ2-3 | few | TRBV24-1 | TRBD2 | TGTGCCACCAGTGACGCGACTAGCGGTTGGGGCACAGATACGCAGTATTTT | CATSDATSGWGTDTQYF
TRBJ2-1 | NA | TRBV9 | NA | TGTGCCAGCAGCCCAAAGCAGGGGAGGAGGAATGAGCAGTTCTTC | CASSPKQGRRNEQFF
TRBJ2-5 | NA | TRBV11-1 | TRBD2 | TGTGCCAGCAGCTTGACTAGCGGGCACCAAGAGACCCAGTACTTC | CASSLTSGHQETQYF
TRBJ1-4 | few | TRBV29-1 | NA | TGCAGCGCTGGACGTGAAAAACTGTTTTTT | CSAGREKLFF
TRBJ2-2 | few | TRBV7-8 | NA | TGTGCCAGCAGCTGGCAGGAATCCGGGGAGCTGTTTTTT | CASSWQESGELFF
TRBJ1-2 | few | TRBV5-6 | NA | TGTGCCAGCAGCTCTTTAGCTCTCTATGGCTACACCTTC | CASSSLALYGYTF